This T cell receptor (beta chain) appears in the sequencing data of a study of T cell responses to AZD1222 COVID-19 vaccine. Study-level points and caveats: Without day 14 samples, only post-peak T cell repertoires were studied. Once two AZD1222 doses were given, Spike-specific TCR breadth and depth went up. Females made up more of the donors, who were largely white British, and clonal diversity may have come out too low.

V was trimmed by 0 bases and J by 0 bases, leaving 12 bases between them. From germline, CDR1 is LNHNV and CDR2 YYDKDF (reference sequence). This CDR3 comprises 17 residues. A word on this clone: Its antigen is as yet unknown.

TCRdb's table, derived via immunoSEQ multiplex PCR, lists solely in-frame clones and lacks some. The sample contains around 120,000 clones, 91% of which appear only once. This sequence joins TRBV15 and TRBJ1-5; no reliable D call. Sequences were derived from peripheral blood, sampled on day 0 of AZD1222 vaccination. The TCR sequence derives from an adult in good health. The chain's CDR3 is CATSRDRATYSNQPQHF. As DNA, the CDR3 is TGTGCCACCAGCAGAGATCGGGCCACCTATAGCAATCAGCCCCAGCATTTT.